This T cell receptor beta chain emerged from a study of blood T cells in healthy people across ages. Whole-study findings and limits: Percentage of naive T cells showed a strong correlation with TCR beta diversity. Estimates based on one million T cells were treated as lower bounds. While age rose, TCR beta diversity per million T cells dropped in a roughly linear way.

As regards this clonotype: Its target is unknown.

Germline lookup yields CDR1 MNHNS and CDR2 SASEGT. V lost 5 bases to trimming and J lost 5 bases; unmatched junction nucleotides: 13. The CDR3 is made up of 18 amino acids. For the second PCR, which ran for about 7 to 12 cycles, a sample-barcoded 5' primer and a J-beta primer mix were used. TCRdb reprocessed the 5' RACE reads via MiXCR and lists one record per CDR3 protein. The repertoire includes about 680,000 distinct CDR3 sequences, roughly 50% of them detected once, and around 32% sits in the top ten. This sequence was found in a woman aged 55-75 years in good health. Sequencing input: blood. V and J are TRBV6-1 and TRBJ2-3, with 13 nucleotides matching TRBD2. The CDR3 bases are TGTGCCAGCAGTCCCACTAGCGGGAGGGCCCTACAAGGAGATACGCAGTATTTT. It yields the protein CASSPTSGRALQGDTQYF.